This T cell receptor beta chain stems from a study of T-cell reconstitution after alpha-beta-depleted transplantation in children. The study's findings and limits: The origin of high day-60 TCRbeta diversity in some patients lay in surviving recipient T cells and thymic progenitors. Several hundred expanded graft clones reportedly gave rise to the alpha-beta T cells present about two months after transplant. The authors attributed T-cell counts and diversity one year after transplant mostly to newly produced T cells.

A TCRbeta library incorporating unique molecular identifiers was prepared. MiXCR was run by TCRdb on the PCR reads, yielding one entry per CDR3 protein. Of some 550,000 distinct CDR3 sequences in the sample, about 23% were seen once. This clonotype was recorded many times. Its antigen is still unknown. Germline CDR1 reads SQVTM; CDR2 reads ANQGSEA. The CDR3 is made up of 11 amino acids. The V end was cut by 5 bases, the J end by 3 bases, with 7 bases between. The sequencing here drew on PBMCs, mostly from graft donor cells, taken 360 days after TCRalphabeta/CD19-depleted stem cell transplant. The chain couples TRBV29-1 to TRBJ1-1, with unresolved D. The receptor's source is a boy less than two years old who had a stem cell transplant for acute myeloid leukemia, so the T cells may come from the graft donor. The CDR3: CSVLRDTEAFF. The CDR3, as DNA: TGCAGCGTTTTGAGGGACACTGAAGCTTTCTTT.